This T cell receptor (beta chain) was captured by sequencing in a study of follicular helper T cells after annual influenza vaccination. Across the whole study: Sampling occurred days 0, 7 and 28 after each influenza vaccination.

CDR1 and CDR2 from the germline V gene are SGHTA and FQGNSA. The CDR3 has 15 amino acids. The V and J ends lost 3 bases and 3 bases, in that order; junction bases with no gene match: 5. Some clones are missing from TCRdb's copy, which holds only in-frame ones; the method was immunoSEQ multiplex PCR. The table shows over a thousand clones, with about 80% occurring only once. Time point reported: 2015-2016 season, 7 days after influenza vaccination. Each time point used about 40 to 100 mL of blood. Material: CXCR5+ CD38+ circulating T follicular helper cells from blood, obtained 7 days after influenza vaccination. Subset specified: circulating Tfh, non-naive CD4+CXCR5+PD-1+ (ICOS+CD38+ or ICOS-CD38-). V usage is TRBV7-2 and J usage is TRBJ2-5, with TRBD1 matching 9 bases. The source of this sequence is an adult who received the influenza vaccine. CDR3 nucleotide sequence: TGTGCCAGCAGCTTGGCCCGGGACAGGGAAGAGACCCAGTACTTC. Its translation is CASSLARDREETQYF.